The 8 T cell receptor beta chains below were found in one sample sequenced in a study of cytomegalovirus exposure and HLA in healthy donors. PCR primers comprised 60 Vbeta and 13 Jbeta primers. Libraries were prepared by immunoSEQ multiplex PCR; TCRdb keeps only in-frame clonotypes and omits some of them. The sample shows more than 100,000 clones, about three fifths of them seen only once. The material sequenced was PBMCs. These receptors originate from a woman aged 40-49 years in good health and CMV-seropositive.

The chain carries TRBV30 and TRBJ2-3; no clear D. This CDR3 is 14 amino acids long. Germline V CDR1 and CDR2: GTSNPN, SVGIG (reference sequence). V was cut by 0 bases and J by 2 bases, with 9 bases left in between. The CDR3 sequence: CAWSVQWATDTQYF. The CDR3 DNA follows: TGTGCCTGGAGTGTTCAGTGGGCCACAGATACGCAGTATTTT.

This clone occurred a few times. This sample also contains other DNA sequences that code for the same CDR3. This chain joins TRBV5-1 and TRBJ1-3; 10 nucleotides match TRBD1. This CDR3 contains 16 residues. Germline V gene lookup returns CDR1 SGHRS and CDR2 YFSETQ. Unmatched junction bases numbered 1, after V lost 0 bases and J lost 1 base. The CDR3 sequence is CASSLGQGASGNTIYF. Here the CDR3 DNA reads TGCGCCAGCAGCTTGGGACAGGGGGCTTCTGGAAACACCATATATTTT.

V gene TRBV2 combines with J gene TRBJ1-1; 9 nucleotides line up with TRBD1. The germline gives CDR1 SNHLY, CDR2 FYNNEI. CDR3 length: 17 amino acids. V shed 4 bases and J 3 bases; nucleotides not matched to a gene: 12. The CDR3: CASSAELSGQGDTEAFF. The CDR3 region has the DNA TGTGCCAGCAGTGCAGAACTTTCGGGACAGGGCGACACTGAAGCTTTCTTT.

This clone was picked up a small number of times. This rearrangement joins TRBV6-1 to TRBJ1-1; 9 positions match TRBD1. The CDR3 runs to 15 residues. The ends lost 6 bases at V and 0 bases at J; junction bases unmatched: 5. Germline lookup yields CDR1 MNHNS and CDR2 SASEGT. CDR3 DNA: TGTGCCAGCAGGCGACAGGGGGGGATGAACACTGAAGCTTTCTTT. Translated: CASRRQGGMNTEAFF.

V usage is TRBV11-3 and J usage is TRBJ2-7; a weak D match, TRBD1 (6 bases). CDR3 length equals 15 residues. V gave up 1 base and J gave up 2 bases, with 12 bases separating them. Germline CDR1 SGHNT, CDR2 YENEEA. The CDR3 loop is CASSLGTGSAYEQYF. In nucleotides, the CDR3 is TGTGCCAGCAGCTTAGGAACAGGGAGTGCCTACGAGCAGTACTTC.

The V gene is TRBV27, the J gene TRBJ2-7, with D unresolved. This CDR3 comprises 14 residues. Trimming pared 0 bases from V and 3 bases from J, leaving 9 bases between. CDR1 and CDR2 from the germline V gene are MNHEY and SMNVEV (reference sequence). The CDR3, as DNA: TGTGCCAGCAGTTTATCGTTCGGTCTCTACGAGCAGTACTTC. Translating it yields CASSLSFGLYEQYF.

This clone has only a few counts. The J gene is TRBJ2-1, the V gene TRBV18; 8 nucleotides align to TRBD1. Germline lookup yields CDR1 KGHSH and CDR2 LQKENI. The CDR3 is 16 residues long. Trimming at V came to 3 bases and at J to 7 bases, leaving 11 bases not matched to a gene. The CDR3 here is CASSPAQGQGKNEQFF. The CDR3 DNA is TGTGCCAGCTCACCCGCCCAAGGACAGGGTAAAAATGAGCAGTTCTTC.

This chain uses TRBV6-5 with TRBJ2-3, with TRBD2 as a possible D gene (5 bases). This CDR3 region has 14 residues. Germline V gene sequence: CDR1 MNHEY, CDR2 SVGAGI. Trimming stripped 8 bases from V and 7 bases from J, with 19 bases between. The CDR3 is CASGSSFKSYTQYF. CDR3 nucleotides: TGTGCCAGCGGGAGCTCCTTCAAGAGTTATACGCAGTATTTT.